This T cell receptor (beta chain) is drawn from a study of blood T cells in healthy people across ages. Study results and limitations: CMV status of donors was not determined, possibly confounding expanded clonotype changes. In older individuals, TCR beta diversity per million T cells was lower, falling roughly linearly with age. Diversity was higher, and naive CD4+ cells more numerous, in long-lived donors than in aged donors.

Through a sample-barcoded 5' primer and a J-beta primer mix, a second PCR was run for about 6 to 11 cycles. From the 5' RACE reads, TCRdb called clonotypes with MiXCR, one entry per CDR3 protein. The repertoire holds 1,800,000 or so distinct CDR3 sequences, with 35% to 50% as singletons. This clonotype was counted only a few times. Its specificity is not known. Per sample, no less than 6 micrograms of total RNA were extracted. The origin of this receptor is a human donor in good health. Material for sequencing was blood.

CDR3 nucleotide sequence: TGTACCAGCAGCGTGCGCGGCTACAATGAGCAGTTCTTC. Protein sequence: CTSSVRGYNEQFF. The rearrangement joins TRBV7-2 to TRBJ2-1; no reliable D call. The CDR3 has 13 residues. The germline CDR1 and CDR2 sequences are SGHTA and FQGNSA. V lost 5 bases and J lost 3, with 8 bases in between.